This record covers a single TCR beta chain. The data were taken from a study of cytomegalovirus exposure and HLA in healthy donors. This CDR3 contains 15 residues. V was shortened by 1 base and J by 3 bases, with 13 bases between the two germline ends. Germline V CDR1 and CDR2: SGDLS, YYNGEE. Primers: 60 Vbeta forward and 13 Jbeta reverse. Produced via immunoSEQ multiplex PCR; TCRdb's table is partial and in-frame only. In the table there are approximately 93,000 clones, approximately 64% of which are singletons. The receptor comes from a boy aged 5-17 years in good health and CMV-seropositive. The chain uses TRBV9 and TRBJ2-5; a weak D match, TRBD2 (5 bases). The sample taken for sequencing was PBMCs. The CDR3 region has the DNA TGTGCCAGCAGCGTAAACCTAGCTGGGAAAGAGACCCAGTACTTC. This gives the protein CASSVNLAGKETQYF.